This T cell receptor beta chain emerged from a study of cytomegalovirus exposure and HLA in healthy donors. Use of 60 Vbeta and 13 Jbeta primers characterized the PCR. The method was immunoSEQ multiplex PCR; TCRdb's version includes in-frame clones alone and lacks a portion of them. The repertoire shows tens of thousands of clones; the top ten hold 9.5% to 12%. In the case of this clone: The antigen is not known.

Nominally healthy donors were sampled, though unrecorded immune exposures were likely. CDR3 length equals 15 residues. Germline CDR1 and CDR2: MDHEN and SYDVKM. V gave up 5 bases and J gave up 7 bases; unmatched junction bases: 11. Findings of the study overall: The study assumed roughly uniform donor sequencing depth for presence/absence analyses. Earlier analysis looked at TCR beta V segments, and most were productive about 87% or about 30% of the time. The study put 150 to 200 TCR beta chains on its list as cytomegalovirus-associated.

This clonotype was obtained from a woman aged 45-60 years in good health and CMV-seropositive. The gene calls are TRBV28 and TRBJ2-3, with 8 bases that match TRBD1. Material for sequencing was PBMCs. This CDR3 reads CASSPFSGGLYTQYF. Here the CDR3 DNA reads TGTGCCAGCAGTCCTTTCTCAGGGGGCTTATATACGCAGTATTTT. Variable domain in full (rest from reference TRBV28 and TRBJ2-3): DVKVTQSSRYLVKRTGEKVFLECVQDMDHENMFWYRQDPGLGLRLIYFSYDVKMKEKGDIPEGYSVSREKKERFSLILESASTNQTSMYLCASSPFSGGLYTQYFGPGTRLTVL.